The next 11 T cell receptor beta chains were all read from a single sample in a study of beta chain features in type 1 diabetes. Isolated RNA was reverse transcribed in full, so expressed TCRB transcripts were sequenced. Repertoires were generated with immunoSEQ multiplex PCR, while TCRdb's copy carries only in-frame clones and drops some. The table shows a few hundred thousand clones, with 8.5% to 10% occurring only once. General observations from the study: Type 1 diabetes patients showed a moderate but significant shortening of TCRB CDR3s in all four CD4+ subsets.

Their cognate antigens are unknown. The sample consisted of central memory CD4+ T cells from blood. Every receptor here comes from a young man with type 1 diabetes.

This clone was seen more than once but under ten times. The chain links TRBV6-6 to TRBJ2-7; D might be TRBD2 (5 bases). Germline loops: CDR1 MNHNY, CDR2 SVGAGI (reference sequence). This CDR3 has 11 residues. V dropped 8 bases and J dropped 6 bases, with 11 bases sitting between them. In DNA form, the CDR3 reads TGTGCCAGCCGCGAGGGTGGCGAGCAGTACTTC. The encoded protein is CASREGGEQYF.

V is TRBV18 and J is TRBJ1-2, with D perhaps TRBD1 (5 bases). This CDR3 is built from 15 residues. The V gene lost 4 bases and the J gene lost 4 bases, with 16 bases spanning the gap. CDR1 KGHSH and CDR2 LQKENI come from the germline V gene. The CDR3 DNA reads TGTGCCAGCTCACAGGGGACGGAGGCCACCTATGGCTACACCTTC. Protein product: CASSQGTEATYGYTF.

The gene calls are TRBV14 and TRBJ2-3; 9 bases are shared with TRBD2. CDR1 SGHDN and CDR2 FVKESK come from the germline V gene. With 4 bases clipped from V and 6 bases from J, the junction kept 14 bases outside the gene matches. The CDR3 extends over 17 amino acids. CDR3 region: CASSLREGSGSLDTQYF. CDR3 DNA: TGTGCCAGCAGCCTCAGGGAGGGTAGCGGGAGTCTGGATACGCAGTATTTT.

This clone appeared a few times. V gene TRBV6-1 combines with J gene TRBJ1-5; weak D call: TRBD1 (6 bases). This CDR3 contains 15 residues. Germline-derived CDR1 and CDR2 are MNHNS and SASEGT. Trimming removed 4 bases from V and 3 bases from J, with 13 bases in between. The CDR3 nucleotides are TGTGCCAGCAGTGCCATACAGGGCTACAATCAGCCCCAGCATTTT. As protein: CASSAIQGYNQPQHF.

This clone was found many times. Other DNA sequences in this specimen translate into the identical CDR3. The rearrangement uses TRBV5-1 and TRBJ2-1; D tentatively fits TRBD1 or TRBD2 (6 bases each). The CDR3 has 15 residues. The germline CDR1 and CDR2 sequences are SGHRS and YFSETQ. V gave up 0 bases and J gave up 4 bases, with 11 bases separating them. CDR3 in amino acids: CASSLEGGAYNEQFF. CDR3 nucleotides: TGCGCCAGCAGCTTGGAGGGGGGCGCATACAATGAGCAGTTCTTC.

This clone was seen more than once but under ten times. This chain links TRBV7-2 with TRBJ2-3; TRBD2 aligns across 7 bases. The CDR3 has 14 amino acids. Germline CDR1 is SGHTA and CDR2 is FQGNSA. Trimming at V came to 1 base and at J to 5 bases, leaving 3 bases not matched to a gene. In DNA form, the CDR3 reads TGTGCCAGCAGCTTAGGACTAGCAGTAGATACGCAGTATTTT. Protein product: CASSLGLAVDTQYF.

The CDR3 bases are TGTGCCAGTAACGGACCGGGACTGAGCACCGGGGAGCTGTTTTTT. Translating gives CASNGPGLSTGELFF. The V and J genes are TRBV19 and TRBJ2-2, with D possibly matching TRBD2 (6 bases). This CDR3 spans 15 amino acids. V was pared by 7 bases and J by 4 bases, with 16 bases between. The germline gives CDR1 LNHDA, CDR2 SQIVND (reference sequence).

In its sample, this clone was seen a few times. The same CDR3 also results from other DNA sequences found in this sample. The gene calls are TRBV5-1 and TRBJ2-7; TRBD2 matches 14 bases. V lost 4 bases and J lost 5; bases outside the gene matches: 2. The CDR3 runs to 14 residues. Per the germline V gene, CDR1 is SGHRS and CDR2 is YFSETQ. The CDR3 protein is CASSLGLAGDEQYF. The CDR3 nucleotides are TGCGCCAGCAGCCTGGGACTAGCGGGAGACGAGCAGTACTTC.

The sample holds a few counts of this clone. The genes are TRBV19 and TRBJ2-7; 7 bases are a match to TRBD2. The germline CDR1 and CDR2 sequences are LNHDA and SQIVND (reference sequence). The CDR3 runs 17 residues. V was clipped by 6 bases and J by 0 bases; unmatched bases: 14. CDR3 DNA sequence: TGTGCCAGTAGGGCCCGCGGGGGTGCGGCGAGCTCCTACGAGCAGTACTTC. This codes for CASRARGGAASSYEQYF.

This clone has just a few counts. The CDR3 coding sequence is TGTGCCAGCAGTTCCCTAGCGGGAGGGCGGGATGAGCAGTTCTTC. This translates into CASSSLAGGRDEQFF. This chain uses TRBV27 with TRBJ2-1; 12 bases match TRBD2. V lost 4 bases and J lost 8; bases outside the gene matches: 6. Germline V gene data show CDR1 as MNHEY and CDR2 as SMNVEV (reference sequence). There are 15 residues in the CDR3.

This clone occurred a few times. V usage is TRBV11-2 and J usage is TRBJ2-3; 8 nucleotides match TRBD1. V was clipped by 5 bases and J by 4 bases; unmatched bases: 14. Germline V lookup: CDR1 SGHAT, CDR2 FQNNGV. This CDR3 is built from 17 residues. In nucleotides, the CDR3 is TGTGCCAGCAGCCCGCAGGGGGCACTGGGTCTAGCAGATACGCAGTATTTT. It specifies CASSPQGALGLADTQYF.